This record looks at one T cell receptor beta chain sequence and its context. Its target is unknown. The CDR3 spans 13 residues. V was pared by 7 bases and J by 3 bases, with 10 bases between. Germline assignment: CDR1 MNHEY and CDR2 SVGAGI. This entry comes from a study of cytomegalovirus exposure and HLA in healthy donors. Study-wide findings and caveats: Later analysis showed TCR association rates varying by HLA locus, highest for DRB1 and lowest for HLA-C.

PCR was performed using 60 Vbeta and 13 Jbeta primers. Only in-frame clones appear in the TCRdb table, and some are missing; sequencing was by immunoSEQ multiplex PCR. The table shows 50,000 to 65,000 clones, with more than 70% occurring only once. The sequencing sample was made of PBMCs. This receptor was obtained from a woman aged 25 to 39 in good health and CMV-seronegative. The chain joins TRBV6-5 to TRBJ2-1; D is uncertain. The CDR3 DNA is TGTGCCAGCACTGGAAACAGCTACAATGAGCAGTTCTTC. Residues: CASTGNSYNEQFF.